This TCR beta chain stems from a study of CD8 T cells in Susac syndrome. RNA totalling about 0.45 to 1 ug underwent reverse transcription with random hexamers. It was immunoSEQ multiplex PCR that amplified TCR beta CDR3 across 54 Vbeta and 13 Jbeta. Each CDR3 protein is one row after TCRdb ran MiXCR on the immunoSEQ multiplex PCR reads. The table lists fewer than 150,000 distinct CDR3 sequences, about 92% of them singletons, with about 0.087% in the top ten. The V segment lost 5 bases and the J segment 4 bases; nucleotides outside the gene matches: 11. The germline gives CDR1 SQVTM, CDR2 ANQGSEA. CDR3 length equals 15 residues. From blood CD8+ and CD4+ T cells, TCR beta sequences were generated. The patients who served as multiple sclerosis controls were treatment-naive and had stable or active relapsing-remitting disease that fulfilled the revised McDonald criteria. Isolation of CD8+ and CD4+ T cells was performed negatively, whereas enrichment of TEMRA cells was done by FACS.

The chain has TRBV29-1 and TRBJ2-5; 9 bases are shared with TRBD1. The sequence was collected from a human donor with multiple sclerosis. The sample taken for sequencing was CD4+ T cells from PBMCs. CDR3 sequence (DNA): TGCAGCGTTCCAACCGACAGGGGGACGCCAGAGACCCAGTACTTC. This translates into CSVPTDRGTPETQYF.